This note documents a single T cell receptor beta chain sequence. What it binds is not known. CDR3 length: 17 amino acids. In germline, CDR1 is KGHSH, CDR2 LQKENI. Germline trimming cut 3 bases from V and 1 base from J; bases unmatched to any gene: 6. Using immunoSEQ multiplex PCR, the repertoire was profiled, and TCRdb retains in-frame clones only, with some absent. The repertoire holds a few million clones, with roughly nine tenths as singletons. These data belong to a study of shared clonotypes between healthy human individuals. Overall study findings and caveats: Unshared clonotypes carried lower generation probabilities than those common to all four donors.

The clonotype was recovered from a man between 18 and 29 years old in good health. The chain links TRBV18 to TRBJ2-2, with TRBD2 matching 9 bases. The sequenced material came from naive CD4+ T cells sorted from blood. Subset described: CD45RA+ positively selected. This CDR3 reads CASSPLIAGENTGELFF. The CDR3 nucleotides read TGTGCCAGCTCACCCCTAATAGCGGGGGAGAACACCGGGGAGCTGTTTTTT. Full variable domain (missing parts from reference TRBV18 and TRBJ2-2): NAGVMQNPRHLVRRRGQEARLRCSPMKGHSHVYWYRQLPEEGLKFMVYLQKENIIDESGMPKERFSAEFPKEGPSILRIQQVVRGDSAAYFCASSPLIAGENTGELFFGEGSRLTVL.